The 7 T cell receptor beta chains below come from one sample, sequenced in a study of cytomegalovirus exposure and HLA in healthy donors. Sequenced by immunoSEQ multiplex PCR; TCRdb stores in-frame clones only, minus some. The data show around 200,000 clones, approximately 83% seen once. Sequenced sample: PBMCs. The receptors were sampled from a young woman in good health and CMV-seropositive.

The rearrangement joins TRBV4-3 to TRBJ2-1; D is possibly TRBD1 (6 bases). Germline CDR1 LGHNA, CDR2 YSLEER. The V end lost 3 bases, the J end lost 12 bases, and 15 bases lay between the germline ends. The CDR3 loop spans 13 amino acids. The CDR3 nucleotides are TGCGCCAGCAGCCAGGATACAGGGATAGTGCAGTTCTTC. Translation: CASSQDTGIVQFF.

Here the CDR3 DNA reads TGCGCCAGCAGCTTGGCAGGGGGCAGGGAGCCCCAGCATTTT. Amino acids: CASSLAGGREPQHF. The V call is TRBV5-1, the J call TRBJ1-5; TRBD1 matches 8 bases. Germline trimming cut 0 bases from V and 8 bases from J; bases unmatched to any gene: 4. This CDR3 contains 14 residues. The V gene's germline CDR1 is SGHRS and CDR2 YFSETQ.

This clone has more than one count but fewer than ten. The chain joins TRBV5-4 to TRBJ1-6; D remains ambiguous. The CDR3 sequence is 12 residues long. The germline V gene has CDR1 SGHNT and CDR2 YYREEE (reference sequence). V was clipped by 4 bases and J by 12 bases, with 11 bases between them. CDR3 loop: CASSLERGPLHF. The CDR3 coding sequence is TGTGCCAGCAGCCTTGAAAGAGGACCCCTCCACTTT.

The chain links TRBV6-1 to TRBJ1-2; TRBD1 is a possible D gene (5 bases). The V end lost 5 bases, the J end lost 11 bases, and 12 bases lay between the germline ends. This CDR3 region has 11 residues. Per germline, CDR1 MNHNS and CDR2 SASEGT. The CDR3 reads CASSQGGVYTF. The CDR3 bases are TGTGCCAGCAGTCAGGGAGGGGTATACACCTTC.

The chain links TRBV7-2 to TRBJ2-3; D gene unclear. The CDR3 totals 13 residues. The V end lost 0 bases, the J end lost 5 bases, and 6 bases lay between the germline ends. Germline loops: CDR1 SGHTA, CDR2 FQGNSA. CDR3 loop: CASSLALGDTQYF. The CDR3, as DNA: TGTGCCAGCAGCTTAGCCCTCGGAGATACGCAGTATTTT. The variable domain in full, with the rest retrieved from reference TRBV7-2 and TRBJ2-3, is GAGVSQSPSNKVTEKGKDVELRCDPISGHTALYWYRQSLGQGLEFLIYFQGNSAPDKSGLPSDRFSAERTGGSVSTLTIQRTQQEDSAVYLCASSLALGDTQYFGPGTRLTVL.

The CDR3 loop reads CASRGLAGYNEQFF. In nucleotides, the CDR3 is TGTGCCAGCAGGGGACTAGCGGGGTACAATGAGCAGTTCTTC. V usage is TRBV6-1 and J usage is TRBJ2-1; 13 nucleotides line up with TRBD2. Germline trimming cut 6 bases from V and 4 bases from J; bases unmatched to any gene: 0. CDR3 length equals 14 residues. The V gene's germline CDR1 is MNHNS and CDR2 SASEGT.

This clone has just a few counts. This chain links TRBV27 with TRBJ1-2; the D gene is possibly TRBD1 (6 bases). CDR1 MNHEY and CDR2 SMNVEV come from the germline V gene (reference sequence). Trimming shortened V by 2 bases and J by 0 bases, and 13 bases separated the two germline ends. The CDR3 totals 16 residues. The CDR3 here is CASSLLGGTANYGYTF. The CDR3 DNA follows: TGTGCCAGCAGTTTACTAGGGGGTACCGCTAACTATGGCTACACCTTC.